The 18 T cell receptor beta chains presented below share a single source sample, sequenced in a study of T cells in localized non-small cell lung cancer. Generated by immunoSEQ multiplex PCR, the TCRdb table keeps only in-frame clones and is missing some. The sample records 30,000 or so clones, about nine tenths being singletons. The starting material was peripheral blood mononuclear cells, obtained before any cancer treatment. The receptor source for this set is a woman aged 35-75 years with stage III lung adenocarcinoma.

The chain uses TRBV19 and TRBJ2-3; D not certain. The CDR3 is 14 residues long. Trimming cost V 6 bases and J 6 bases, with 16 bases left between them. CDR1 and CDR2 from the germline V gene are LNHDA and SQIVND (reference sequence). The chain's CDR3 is CASRQRSIGDTQYF. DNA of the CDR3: TGTGCCAGTAGACAGAGATCGATAGGCGATACGCAGTATTTT.

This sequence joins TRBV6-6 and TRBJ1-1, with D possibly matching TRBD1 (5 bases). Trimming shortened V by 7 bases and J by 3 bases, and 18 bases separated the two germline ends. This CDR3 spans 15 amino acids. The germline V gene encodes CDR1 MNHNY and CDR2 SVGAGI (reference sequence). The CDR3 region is CASIQRGVKDTEAFF. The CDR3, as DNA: TGTGCCAGCATCCAACGGGGGGTGAAGGACACTGAAGCTTTCTTT.

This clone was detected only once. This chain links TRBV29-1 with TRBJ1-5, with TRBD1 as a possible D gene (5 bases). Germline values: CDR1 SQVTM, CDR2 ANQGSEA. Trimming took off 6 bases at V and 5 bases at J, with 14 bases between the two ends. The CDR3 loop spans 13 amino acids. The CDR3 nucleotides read TGCAGCGTATCCATGGGGGGAGATCAGCCCCAGCATTTT. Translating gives CSVSMGGDQPQHF.

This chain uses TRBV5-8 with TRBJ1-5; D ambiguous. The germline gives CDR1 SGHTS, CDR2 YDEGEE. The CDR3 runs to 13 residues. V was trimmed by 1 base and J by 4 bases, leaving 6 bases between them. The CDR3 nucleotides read TGTGCCAGCAGCTTGATCCCGAATCAGCCCCAGCATTTT. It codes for CASSLIPNQPQHF.

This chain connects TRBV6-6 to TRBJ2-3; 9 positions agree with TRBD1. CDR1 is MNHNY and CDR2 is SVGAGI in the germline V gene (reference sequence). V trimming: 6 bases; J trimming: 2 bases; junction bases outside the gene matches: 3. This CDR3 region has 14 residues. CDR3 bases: TGTGCCAGCAGGGGGACAGGGTTCACAGATACGCAGTATTTT. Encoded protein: CASRGTGFTDTQYF.

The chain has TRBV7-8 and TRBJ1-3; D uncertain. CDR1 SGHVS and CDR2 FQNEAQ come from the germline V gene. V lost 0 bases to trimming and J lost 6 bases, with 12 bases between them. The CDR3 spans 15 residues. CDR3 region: CASSLAASLENTIYF. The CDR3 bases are TGTGCCAGCAGCTTAGCAGCCAGCCTGGAAAACACCATATATTTT.

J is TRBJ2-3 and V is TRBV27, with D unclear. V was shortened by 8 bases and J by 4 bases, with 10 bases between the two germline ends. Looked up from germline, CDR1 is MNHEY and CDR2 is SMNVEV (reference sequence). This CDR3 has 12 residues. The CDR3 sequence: CASGYRPDTQYF. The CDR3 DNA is TGTGCCAGCGGCTATCGTCCAGATACGCAGTATTTT.

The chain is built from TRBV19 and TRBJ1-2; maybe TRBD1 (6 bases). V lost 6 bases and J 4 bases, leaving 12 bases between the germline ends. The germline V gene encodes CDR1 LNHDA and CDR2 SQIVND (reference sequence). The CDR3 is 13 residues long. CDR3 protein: CASRRTGLYGYTF. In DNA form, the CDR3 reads TGTGCCAGTAGGAGAACAGGGCTCTATGGCTACACCTTC.

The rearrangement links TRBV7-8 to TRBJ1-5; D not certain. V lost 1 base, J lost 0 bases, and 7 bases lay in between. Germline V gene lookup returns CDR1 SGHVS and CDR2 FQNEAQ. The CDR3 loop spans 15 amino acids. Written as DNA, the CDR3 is TGTGCCAGCAGCTTAGGACGCCTTAGCAATCAGCCCCAGCATTTT. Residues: CASSLGRLSNQPQHF.

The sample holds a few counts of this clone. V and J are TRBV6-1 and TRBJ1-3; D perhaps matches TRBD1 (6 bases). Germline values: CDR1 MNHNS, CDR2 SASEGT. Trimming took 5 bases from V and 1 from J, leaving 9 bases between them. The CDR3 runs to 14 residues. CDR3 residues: CASSPQGSGNTIYF. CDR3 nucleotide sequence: TGTGCCAGCAGTCCCCAGGGGTCTGGAAACACCATATATTTT.

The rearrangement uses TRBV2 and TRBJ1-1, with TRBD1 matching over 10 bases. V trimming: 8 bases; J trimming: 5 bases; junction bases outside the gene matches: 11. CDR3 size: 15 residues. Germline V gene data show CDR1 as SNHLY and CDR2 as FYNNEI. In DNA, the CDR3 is TGTGCCAGCCGGGATAGGACAGGGGGATCTACTGAAGCTTTCTTT. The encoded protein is CASRDRTGGSTEAFF.

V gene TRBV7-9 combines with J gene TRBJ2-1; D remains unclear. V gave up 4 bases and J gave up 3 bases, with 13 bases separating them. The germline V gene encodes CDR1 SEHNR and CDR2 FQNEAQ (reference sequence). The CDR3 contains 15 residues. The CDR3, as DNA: TGTGCCAGCAGCTCTTTAGAAAAATTCTACAATGAGCAGTTCTTC. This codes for CASSSLEKFYNEQFF.

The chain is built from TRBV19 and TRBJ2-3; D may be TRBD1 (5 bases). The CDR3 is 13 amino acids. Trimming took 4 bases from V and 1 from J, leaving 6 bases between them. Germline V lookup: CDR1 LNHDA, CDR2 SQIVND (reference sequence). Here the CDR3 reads CASSTQGTDTQYF. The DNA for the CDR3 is TGTGCCAGTAGTACACAGGGCACAGATACGCAGTATTTT.

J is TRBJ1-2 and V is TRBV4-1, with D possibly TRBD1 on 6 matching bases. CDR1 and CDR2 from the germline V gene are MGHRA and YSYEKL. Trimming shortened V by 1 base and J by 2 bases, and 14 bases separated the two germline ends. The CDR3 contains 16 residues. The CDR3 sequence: CASSQGPGQENYGYTF. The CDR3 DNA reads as TGCGCCAGCAGCCAAGGCCCGGGACAAGAAAACTATGGCTACACCTTC.

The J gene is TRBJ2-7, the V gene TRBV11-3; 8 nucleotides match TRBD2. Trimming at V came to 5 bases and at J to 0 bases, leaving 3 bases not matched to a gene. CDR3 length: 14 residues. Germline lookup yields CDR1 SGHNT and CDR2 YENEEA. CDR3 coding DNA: TGTGCCAGCAGCCTTAGCGGGATCTCCTACGAGCAGTACTTC. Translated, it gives CASSLSGISYEQYF.

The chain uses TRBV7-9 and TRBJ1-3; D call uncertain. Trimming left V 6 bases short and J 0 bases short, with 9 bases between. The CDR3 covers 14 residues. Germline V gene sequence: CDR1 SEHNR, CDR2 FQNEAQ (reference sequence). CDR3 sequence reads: CASRSGSSGNTIYF. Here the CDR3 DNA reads TGTGCCAGCAGGTCGGGGAGCTCTGGAAACACCATATATTTT. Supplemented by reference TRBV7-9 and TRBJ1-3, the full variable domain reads DTGVSQNPRHKITKRGQNVTFRCDPISEHNRLYWYRQTLGQGPEFLTYFQNEAQLEKSRLLSDRFSAERPKGSFSTLEIQRTEQGDSAMYLCASRSGSSGNTIYFGEGSWLTVV.

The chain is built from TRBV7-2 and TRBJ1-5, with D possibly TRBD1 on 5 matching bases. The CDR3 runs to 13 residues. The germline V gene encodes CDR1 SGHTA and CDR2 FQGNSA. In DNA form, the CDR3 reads TGTGCTATCCGGCAGGGACCCAATCAGCCCCAGCATTTT. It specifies CAIRQGPNQPQHF.

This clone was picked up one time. CDR3 nucleotides: TGTGCCAGCAGCCTCCGGGGGGGTAGCACAGATACGCAGTATTTT. Protein: CASSLRGGSTDTQYF. This chain uses TRBV11-2 with TRBJ2-3; 8 bases are shared with TRBD2. Germline CDR1 SGHAT, CDR2 FQNNGV. With V trimmed by 5 bases and J by 0 bases, 4 bases remained unmatched. This CDR3 has 15 residues.